These 29 T cell receptor beta chains originate from one sample sequenced in a study of cytomegalovirus exposure and HLA in healthy donors (dated by TCRdb to the late 2010s). The library was produced with the immunoSEQ multiplex PCR assay. For the multiplex PCR, a mixture combining 60 forward primers for TCR Vbeta segments and 13 reverse primers for TCR Jbeta segments was used. The table comes from immuneACCESS by way of TCRdb, which keeps in-frame sequences with V and J called. Part of the clones is missing from these tables; in studies checked, under half for an unresolved V gene and the rest for unknown reasons. This sample's clone table shows over 100,000 clones. The ten largest clones capture roughly 1.7% of the sample. Sequenced sample: PBMCs. All receptors derive from a man between 18 and 35 years old in good health and CMV-seronegative.

The V gene is TRBV9, the J gene TRBJ1-1, with D possibly TRBD1 on 6 matching bases. The CDR3 runs 13 residues. CDR1 and CDR2 from the germline V gene are SGDLS and YYNGEE. V was clipped by 3 bases and J by 3 bases, with 9 bases between them. CDR3 nucleotides: TGTGCCAGCAGCGGCAGGGGAGACACTGAAGCTTTCTTT. Encoded protein: CASSGRGDTEAFF.

V gene TRBV4-3 combines with J gene TRBJ1-1; the match to TRBD1 covers 7 bases. Trimming took 0 bases from V and 10 from J; bases not matched to a gene: 11. The CDR3 has 15 residues. Per the germline V gene, CDR1 is LGHNA and CDR2 is YSLEER. The CDR3 spells CASSQELEGGSRAFF. CDR3 nucleotides: TGCGCCAGCAGCCAAGAACTGGAAGGGGGCAGCCGAGCTTTCTTT.

The genes are TRBV14 and TRBJ2-6; 8 bases fit TRBD1. Germline loops: CDR1 SGHDN, CDR2 FVKESK. The CDR3 has 17 residues. After removal of 4 bases from V and 1 base from J, the junction contained 6 bases not matched to a gene. CDR3 sequence reads: CASSRTGLASGANVLTF. The CDR3 coding sequence is TGTGCCAGCAGCCGGACAGGGTTGGCGTCTGGGGCCAACGTCCTGACTTTC.

The chain combines TRBV6-4 with TRBJ2-5; 12 bases are a match to TRBD1. Trimming cost V 4 bases and J 6 bases; bases outside gene matches: 21. The CDR3 covers 20 residues. Germline values: CDR1 MRHNA, CDR2 SNTAGT. The CDR3 DNA is TGTGCCAGCAGTGGACTAACGACATTTGGACCGGGACAGGGGGCGAAGACCCAGTACTTC. Amino acid sequence: CASSGLTTFGPGQGAKTQYF.

This chain links TRBV2 with TRBJ2-6; 8 nucleotides align to TRBD2. CDR1 and CDR2 (germline): SNHLY, FYNNEI. CDR3 length: 19 residues. The J segment lost 0 bases and the V segment lost 6 bases, leaving 13 bases of the junction unmatched. The DNA of the CDR3 is TGTGCCAGCAGACTAATTCCGGGACTAGGGAGCTCTGGGGCCAACGTCCTGACTTTC. Its translation is CASRLIPGLGSSGANVLTF.

The J gene is TRBJ2-7, the V gene TRBV6-1, with D maybe TRBD2 (5 bases). From germline, CDR1 is MNHNS and CDR2 SASEGT. The germline V and J ends were trimmed by 3 bases and 3 bases, with 9 bases remaining between them. The CDR3 length is 13 residues. CDR3 region: CASSDAGGYEQYF. In DNA form, the CDR3 reads TGTGCCAGCAGTGATGCAGGAGGCTACGAGCAGTACTTC.

This rearrangement joins TRBV28 to TRBJ2-5; TRBD2 matches at 8 bases. The length of the CDR3 is 15 residues. Germline assignment: CDR1 MDHEN and CDR2 SYDVKM. V dropped 6 bases and J dropped 5; count of bases not matched to a gene: 11. The CDR3 bases are TGTGCCAGCAGACCCACTAGCGGAGGGGGGGAGACCCAGTACTTC. Translated: CASRPTSGGGETQYF.

The CDR3 DNA reads TGTGCCAGCAGCTTACCTCTAGCGGGAGCCTACGAGCAGTACTTC. It translates to CASSLPLAGAYEQYF. The chain carries TRBV7-9 and TRBJ2-7; 10 nucleotides match TRBD2. The CDR3 is 15 amino acids. Germline CDR1 and CDR2: SEHNR and FQNEAQ (reference sequence). Unmatched junction bases numbered 3, after V lost 2 bases and J lost 2 bases. The whole variable domain, remainder taken from reference TRBV7-9 and TRBJ2-7, is DTGVSQNPRHKITKRGQNVTFRCDPISEHNRLYWYRQTLGQGPEFLTYFQNEAQLEKSRLLSDRFSAERPKGSFSTLEIQRTEQGDSAMYLCASSLPLAGAYEQYFGPGTRLTVT.

J is TRBJ1-5 and V is TRBV28; D is ambiguous. The CDR3 has 12 residues. V was cut by 5 bases and J by 7 bases, with 9 bases left in between. Germline values: CDR1 MDHEN, CDR2 SYDVKM. Here the CDR3 reads CASSDIIQPQHF. The DNA of the CDR3 is TGTGCCAGCAGTGACATTATCCAGCCCCAGCATTTT.

CDR3 protein: CASSAPAEAFF. The CDR3 DNA reads TGTGCCAGCAGTGCTCCAGCTGAAGCTTTCTTT. The chain recombines TRBV6-1 with TRBJ1-1; D is undetermined. The ends were cut back, 4 bases at V and 6 bases at J, with 6 bases in the middle. CDR1 is MNHNS, CDR2 SASEGT, per germline. The CDR3 has 11 residues.

V usage is TRBV29-1 and J usage is TRBJ2-2, with TRBD1 identical over 8 bases. Per germline, CDR1 SQVTM and CDR2 ANQGSEA. V gave up 7 bases and J gave up 0 bases; unmatched junction bases: 4. The CDR3 is made up of 14 amino acids. This CDR3 is CSAGQGANTGELFF. The CDR3 DNA reads TGCAGCGCTGGACAGGGCGCGAACACCGGGGAGCTGTTTTTT.

This chain's CDR3 is CASSLDSYYGYTF. CDR3 in DNA: TGCGCCAGCAGCTTGGACAGCTACTATGGCTACACCTTC. The chain carries TRBV5-1 and TRBJ1-2, with D unresolved. In germline, CDR1 is SGHRS, CDR2 YFSETQ. This CDR3 spans 13 amino acids. Trimming removed 0 bases from V and 3 bases from J, with 6 bases in between.

J is TRBJ2-3 and V is TRBV6-1, with 16 bases that match TRBD2. This CDR3 is built from 17 residues. Trimming at V came to 4 bases and at J to 5 bases, leaving 6 bases not matched to a gene. CDR1 MNHNS and CDR2 SASEGT come from the germline V gene. The CDR3 sequence is CASSGGLAGGPEDTQYF. CDR3 in DNA: TGTGCCAGCAGTGGGGGACTAGCGGGAGGGCCGGAAGATACGCAGTATTTT.

The chain combines TRBV7-7 with TRBJ2-5; possible D gene TRBD1, 6 bases. CDR3 length: 14 residues. Germline assignment: CDR1 SSHAT and CDR2 FNYEAQ (reference sequence). V lost 4 bases and J 4 bases, leaving 13 bases between the germline ends. The CDR3 bases are TGTGCCAGCAGCTCCCGGGACATGGGAGAGACCCAGTACTTC. Encoded protein: CASSSRDMGETQYF. Full variable domain (remainder filled in from reference TRBV7-7 and TRBJ2-5): GAGVSQSPRYKVTKRGQDVTLRCDPISSHATLYWYQQALGQGPEFLTYFNYEAQPDKSGLPSDRFSAERPEGSISTLTIQRTEQRDSAMYRCASSSRDMGETQYFGPGTRLLVL.

V and J are TRBV28 and TRBJ1-6; TRBD1 is a possible D gene (5 bases). This CDR3 region has 17 residues. The V gene's germline CDR1 is MDHEN and CDR2 SYDVKM. V was trimmed by 3 bases and J by 10 bases, leaving 22 bases between them. The CDR3 DNA reads as TGTGCCAGCAGTTTTCCAGGGACTGATTCCTATAGATCACCCCTCCACTTT. Its translation is CASSFPGTDSYRSPLHF.

V and J are TRBV4-3 and TRBJ1-4; 7 nucleotides match TRBD1. The germline V gene has CDR1 LGHNA and CDR2 YSLEER. After removal of 3 bases from V and 8 bases from J, the junction contained 9 bases not matched to a gene. The CDR3 sequence is 15 residues long. CDR3 sequence (DNA): TGCGCCAGCAGCCAGGTGGACAGGCGGATAGAAAAACTGTTTTTT. Translating gives CASSQVDRRIEKLFF.

The chain employs TRBV19 and TRBJ2-2; D is unclear. The CDR3 is 13 amino acids. Germline CDR1 is LNHDA and CDR2 is SQIVND (reference sequence). The V gene lost 2 bases and the J gene lost 6 bases, with 7 bases spanning the gap. The DNA of the CDR3 is TGTGCCAGTAGTATAACGGTGTCCGGGGAGCTGTTTTTT. It is translated as CASSITVSGELFF.

V usage is TRBV6-4 and J usage is TRBJ1-1; possible D gene TRBD1, 6 bases. V dropped 3 bases and J dropped 4 bases, with 15 bases sitting between them. CDR1 MRHNA and CDR2 SNTAGT come from the germline V gene. The CDR3 spans 15 residues. The DNA of the CDR3 is TGTGCCAGCAGTGAGTCCGAGGGAGGGGGCACTGAAGCTTTCTTT. Amino acid sequence: CASSESEGGGTEAFF.

This rearrangement joins TRBV7-3 to TRBJ2-1, with 13 bases matching TRBD2. Germline CDR1 SGHTA, CDR2 FQGTGA. J gave up 2 bases and V 6 bases, and 4 bases lay outside the gene matches. There are 16 residues in the CDR3. DNA of the CDR3: TGTGCCAGCAGTAGACTAGCGGGAGGACCCTACAATGAGCAGTTCTTC. Translation: CASSRLAGGPYNEQFF.

The rearrangement links TRBV15 to TRBJ2-4, with 9 positions matching TRBD2. CDR1 is LNHNV, CDR2 YYDKDF, per germline (reference sequence). The CDR3 extends over 19 amino acids. V gave up 2 bases and J gave up 0 bases; unmatched junction bases: 11. As DNA, the CDR3 is TGTGCCACCAGCAGACCGACTAGCGGTACTAATCTAGCCAAAAACATTCAGTACTTC. Amino acids: CATSRPTSGTNLAKNIQYF.

This CDR3 is CASSSSTQNRGNEQFF. The CDR3 coding sequence is TGCGCCAGCAGCTCTTCTACCCAAAACAGGGGAAATGAGCAGTTCTTC. This chain joins TRBV5-1 and TRBJ2-1, with TRBD1 matching over 7 bases. The CDR3 loop spans 16 amino acids. The germline CDR1 and CDR2 sequences are SGHRS and YFSETQ. V shed 3 bases, J shed 7 bases, and the junction held 13 bases outside the gene matches. Using reference TRBV5-1 and TRBJ2-1 for the parts outside the CDR3, the full variable domain is KAGVTQTPRYLIKTRGQQVTLSCSPISGHRSVSWYQQTPGQGLQFLFEYFSETQRNKGNFPGRFSGRQFSNSRSEMNVSTLELGDSALYLCASSSSTQNRGNEQFFGPGTRLTVL.

The chain links TRBV7-7 to TRBJ2-1; 9 bases match TRBD1. The length of the CDR3 is 15 residues. With V trimmed by 2 bases and J by 4 bases, 3 bases remained unmatched. CDR1 SSHAT and CDR2 FNYEAQ come from the germline V gene (reference sequence). The CDR3 sequence: CASSLRQGGYNEQFF. The CDR3 DNA sequence: TGTGCCAGCAGCTTACGACAGGGGGGTTACAATGAGCAGTTCTTC.

V and J are TRBV20-1 and TRBJ2-1, with a weak D call TRBD2 (5 bases). CDR1 is DFQATT, CDR2 SNEGSKA, per germline (reference sequence). CDR3 length: 11 residues. V was cut by 4 bases and J by 9 bases, with 10 bases left in between. This chain's CDR3 is CSATSRGEQFF. DNA of the CDR3: TGCAGTGCTACGAGCCGGGGTGAGCAGTTCTTC.

The chain couples TRBV12-5 to TRBJ2-2, with TRBD2 matching over 11 bases. Unmatched junction bases numbered 2, after V lost 4 bases and J lost 1 base. The CDR3 has 16 residues. Germline-derived CDR1 and CDR2 are LGHNT and FRNRAP. This chain's CDR3 is CASGSTSGGNTGELFF. CDR3 sequence (DNA): TGTGCTAGTGGTTCCACTAGCGGGGGGAACACCGGGGAGCTGTTTTTT.

The rearrangement links TRBV11-3 to TRBJ2-1; D may be TRBD1 (6 bases). This CDR3 is 16 amino acids long. Trimming left V 5 bases short and J 7 bases short, with 21 bases between. Germline CDR1 and CDR2: SGHNT and YENEEA. The CDR3 DNA is TGTGCCAGCAGCCCCAAGGGGGTACTAGTCAGGAATGAGCAGTTCTTC. Translating gives CASSPKGVLVRNEQFF. The whole variable domain, filled in from reference TRBV11-3 and TRBJ2-1, reads EAGVVQSPRYKIIEKKQPVAFWCNPISGHNTLYWYLQNLGQGPELLIRYENEEAVDDSQLPKDRFSAERLKGVDSTLKIQPAELGDSAVYLCASSPKGVLVRNEQFFGPGTRLTVL.

The CDR3 here is CASSSLGGPNQPQHF. In DNA, the CDR3 is TGTGCCAGCAGTTCCCTCGGGGGGCCCAATCAGCCCCAGCATTTT. The chain combines TRBV28 with TRBJ1-5, with a tentative D call TRBD1 (6 bases). Trimming left V 4 bases short and J 3 bases short, with 13 bases between. Germline CDR1 and CDR2: MDHEN and SYDVKM. CDR3 size: 15 residues.

The CDR3 DNA is TGTGCCAGCAGTTACTCCGGGACAGGCTTCTACGAGCAGTACTTC. Translation: CASSYSGTGFYEQYF. V usage is TRBV6-5 and J usage is TRBJ2-7, with 8 bases that match TRBD1. This CDR3 has 15 amino acids. V shed 0 bases, J shed 3 bases, and the junction held 4 bases outside the gene matches. Germline assignment: CDR1 MNHEY and CDR2 SVGAGI.

The chain links TRBV5-1 to TRBJ1-1, with 9 positions matching TRBD1. V was clipped by 4 bases and J by 4 bases; unmatched bases: 5. Germline V CDR1 and CDR2: SGHRS, YFSETQ. There are 14 residues in the CDR3. CDR3 nucleotides: TGCGCCAGCAGCGATTCGGACAGGGGCACTGAAGCTTTCTTT. Its protein product is CASSDSDRGTEAFF.

This chain connects TRBV29-1 to TRBJ1-5; D remains ambiguous. CDR3 length equals 13 residues. Deletions cut 2 bases from V and 6 bases from J, with 11 bases between. Per germline, CDR1 SQVTM and CDR2 ANQGSEA. The CDR3 sequence: CSVELGSGQPQHF. In DNA form, the CDR3 reads TGCAGCGTTGAATTAGGGAGTGGTCAGCCCCAGCATTTT. Variable domain in full (rest from reference TRBV29-1 and TRBJ1-5): SAVISQKPSRDICQRGTSLTIQCQVDSQVTMMFWYRQQPGQSLTLIATANQGSEATYESGFVIDKFPISRPNLTFSTLTVSNMSPEDSSIYLCSVELGSGQPQHFGDGTRLSIL.